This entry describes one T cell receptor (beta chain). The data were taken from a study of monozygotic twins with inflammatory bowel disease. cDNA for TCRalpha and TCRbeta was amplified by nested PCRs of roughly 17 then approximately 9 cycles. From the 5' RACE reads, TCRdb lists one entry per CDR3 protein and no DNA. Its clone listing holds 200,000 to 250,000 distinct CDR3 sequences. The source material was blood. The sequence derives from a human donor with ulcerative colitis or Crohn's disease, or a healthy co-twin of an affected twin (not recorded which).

CDR3 region: CASSFTTGREQFF. The V gene is TRBV6-5, the J gene TRBJ2-1; checking the TCRdb D call of TRBD1 is not possible without DNA. The CDR3 has 13 amino acids. CDR1 and CDR2 (germline): MNHEY, SVGAGI.